This TCR beta chain came from a study of OX40 agonist ivuxolimab in advanced cancers. Study background: Two cutaneous melanoma patients and one hepatocellular carcinoma patient, three in all, had partial responses. Findings of the study overall: Some of the nonresponding patients also showed low levels of normalized T-cell clonal expansion.

The method was immunoSEQ multiplex PCR; TCRdb's version includes in-frame clones alone and lacks a portion of them. Of 65,000 to 90,000 clones listed, about nine tenths are singletons. Patients were ruled out by autoimmune disease history or systemic immunosuppression. Comments on this clone: Its antigen is unidentified.

The CDR3 spans 20 residues. Trimming at V came to 0 bases and at J to 7 bases, leaving 15 bases not matched to a gene. Germline V gives CDR1 MNHNS, CDR2 SASEGT. The chain couples TRBV6-1 to TRBJ2-7; 16 nucleotides line up with TRBD2. The clonotype comes from an adult with an advanced solid tumor such as melanoma, head and neck, liver or kidney cancer. The sample was CD4+ or CD8+ T cells sorted from blood, taken in a trial of the OX40 agonist ivuxolimab. CDR3 DNA sequence: TGTGCCAGCAGTGAAGCTCAAGCTTTGGGACTAGCGGGAGGGCCGAGGGAGCAGTACTTC. Translated, it gives CASSEAQALGLAGGPREQYF.